This T cell receptor (beta chain) was sequenced for a study of shared clonotypes between healthy human individuals. Profiled with immunoSEQ multiplex PCR; TCRdb holds only in-frame clones, not every one. The sample includes about 2.4 million clones, around nine tenths of them seen just once. The germline CDR1 and CDR2 sequences are LNHDA and SQIVND (reference sequence). J gave up 2 bases and V 5 bases, and 8 bases lay outside the gene matches. This CDR3 is 15 amino acids long. Notes on this clone: Its cognate antigen is unknown.

General study findings and limits: Sharing of clonotypes among donors was expected to vary with sequencing depth.

Sequencing was done on a sample of naive CD4+ T cells sorted from blood. The subset: CD45RA+ positively selected. This chain uses TRBV19 with TRBJ2-7; TRBD1 matches at 8 bases. The TCR originated in a man aged 18 to 35 in good health. CDR3 protein: CASSPAGTGAYEQYF. In DNA form, the CDR3 reads TGTGCCAGTAGTCCGGCCGGGACAGGCGCCTACGAGCAGTACTTC.